The source of this TCR beta chain is a study of CD8+ T cells in alopecia areata. This clone was observed a single time. Reverse transcription of extracted RNA yielded cDNA, which provided the sequencing template. Using immunoSEQ multiplex PCR, the repertoire was profiled, and TCRdb retains in-frame clones only, with some absent. The data show about 130,000 clones, with roughly 54% seen just once and less than 5.5% held by the top ten. Trimming cost V 0 bases and J 7 bases; bases outside gene matches: 12. Germline V gene data show CDR1 as SGHRS and CDR2 as YFSETQ. CDR3 length equals 16 residues. The chain carries TRBV5-1 and TRBJ2-7; TRBD1 aligns across 8 bases. The receptor was isolated from a human donor with alopecia areata. This specimen consisted of CD4+ T cells sorted from blood, obtained at week 0. The CDR3 sequence: CASSLAVPGGESEQYF. The CDR3 region has the DNA TGCGCCAGCAGCTTGGCTGTGCCAGGGGGCGAAAGTGAGCAGTACTTC.